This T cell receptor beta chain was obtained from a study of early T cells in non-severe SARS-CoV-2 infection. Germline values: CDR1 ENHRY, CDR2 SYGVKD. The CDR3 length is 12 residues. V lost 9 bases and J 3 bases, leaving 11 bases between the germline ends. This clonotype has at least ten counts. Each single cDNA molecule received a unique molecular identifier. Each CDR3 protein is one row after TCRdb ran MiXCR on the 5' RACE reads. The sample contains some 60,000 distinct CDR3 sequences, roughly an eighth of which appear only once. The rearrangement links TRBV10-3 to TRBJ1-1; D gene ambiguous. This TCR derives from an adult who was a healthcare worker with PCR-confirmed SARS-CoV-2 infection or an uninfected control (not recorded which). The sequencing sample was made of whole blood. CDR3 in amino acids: CAIAPTDTEAFF. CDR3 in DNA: TGTGCCATTGCCCCGACGGACACTGAAGCTTTCTTT.